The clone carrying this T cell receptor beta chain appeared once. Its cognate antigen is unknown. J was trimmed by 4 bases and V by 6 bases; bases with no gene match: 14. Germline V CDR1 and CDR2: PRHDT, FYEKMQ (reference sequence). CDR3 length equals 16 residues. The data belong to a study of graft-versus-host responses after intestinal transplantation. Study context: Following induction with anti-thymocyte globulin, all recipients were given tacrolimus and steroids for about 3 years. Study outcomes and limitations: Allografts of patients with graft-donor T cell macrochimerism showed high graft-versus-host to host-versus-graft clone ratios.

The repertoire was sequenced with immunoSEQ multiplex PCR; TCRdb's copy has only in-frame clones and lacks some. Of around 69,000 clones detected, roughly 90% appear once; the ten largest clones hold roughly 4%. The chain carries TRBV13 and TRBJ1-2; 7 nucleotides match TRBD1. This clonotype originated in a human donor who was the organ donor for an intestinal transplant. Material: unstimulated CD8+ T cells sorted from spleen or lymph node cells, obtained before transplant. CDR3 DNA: TGTGCCAGCAGACAAGCTCCGGGACAGAAGGGCTATGGCTACACCTTC. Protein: CASRQAPGQKGYGYTF.